This TCR beta chain is from a study of early T cells in non-severe SARS-CoV-2 infection. There are a few counts of this clonotype. Its matching antigen is unknown. The germline V gene encodes CDR1 DFQATT and CDR2 SNEGSKA (reference sequence). The V and J ends lost 6 bases and 2 bases, in that order; junction bases with no gene match: 4. The CDR3 consists of 13 residues. Study observations and caveats: VDJdb matching, biased toward anti-spike CD8 responses, missed private and CD4 specificities.

One entry per CDR3 protein, called by TCRdb with MiXCR from the 5' RACE reads. Seen here are about 47,000 distinct CDR3 sequences, approximately 11% observed once, and the top ten hold about 12%. The specimen was whole blood. The gene calls are TRBV20-1 and TRBJ1-2, with 9 positions matching TRBD1. This TCR was sampled from an adult who was a healthcare worker with PCR-confirmed SARS-CoV-2 infection or an uninfected control (not recorded which). The CDR3: CSASTGGNYGYTF. The CDR3 DNA is TGCAGTGCGTCGACAGGGGGGAACTATGGCTACACCTTC.